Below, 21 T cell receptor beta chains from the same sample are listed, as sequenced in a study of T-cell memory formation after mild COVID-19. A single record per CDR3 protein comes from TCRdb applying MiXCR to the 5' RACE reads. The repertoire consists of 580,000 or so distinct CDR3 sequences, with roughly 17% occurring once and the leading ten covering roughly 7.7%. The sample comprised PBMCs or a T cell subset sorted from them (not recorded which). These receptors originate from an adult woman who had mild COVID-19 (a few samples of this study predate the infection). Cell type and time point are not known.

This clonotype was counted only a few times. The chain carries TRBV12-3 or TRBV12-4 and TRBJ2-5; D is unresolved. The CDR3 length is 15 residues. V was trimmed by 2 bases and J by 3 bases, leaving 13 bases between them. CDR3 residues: CASSLSQWTEETQYF. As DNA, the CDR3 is TGTGCCAGCAGTTTATCACAGTGGACCGAAGAGACCCAGTACTTC.

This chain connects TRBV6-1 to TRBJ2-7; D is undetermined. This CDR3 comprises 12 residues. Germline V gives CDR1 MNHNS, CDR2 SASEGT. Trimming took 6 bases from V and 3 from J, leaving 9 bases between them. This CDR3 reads CASSTDGYEQYF. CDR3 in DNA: TGTGCCAGCAGCACCGACGGCTACGAGCAGTACTTC.

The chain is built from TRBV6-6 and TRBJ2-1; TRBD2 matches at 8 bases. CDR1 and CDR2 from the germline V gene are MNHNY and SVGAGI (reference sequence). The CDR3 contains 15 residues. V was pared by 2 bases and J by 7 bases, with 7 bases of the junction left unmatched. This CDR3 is CASSYDGGGRNEQFF. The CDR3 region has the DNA TGTGCCAGCAGTTACGACGGGGGGGGACGAAATGAGCAGTTCTTC.

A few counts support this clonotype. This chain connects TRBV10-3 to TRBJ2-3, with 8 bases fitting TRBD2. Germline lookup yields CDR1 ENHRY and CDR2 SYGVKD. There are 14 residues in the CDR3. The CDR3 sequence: CAQREFESTDTQYF. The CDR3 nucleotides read TGTGCACAGCGGGAGTTTGAAAGCACAGATACGCAGTATTTT.

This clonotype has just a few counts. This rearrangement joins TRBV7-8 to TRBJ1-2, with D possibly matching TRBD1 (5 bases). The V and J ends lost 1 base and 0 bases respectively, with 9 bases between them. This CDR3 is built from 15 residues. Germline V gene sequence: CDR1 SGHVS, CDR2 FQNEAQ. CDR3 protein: CASSLERGANYGYTF. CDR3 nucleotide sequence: TGTGCCAGCAGCTTAGAGAGGGGAGCTAACTATGGCTACACCTTC. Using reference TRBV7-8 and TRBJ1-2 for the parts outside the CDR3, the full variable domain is GAGVSQSPRYKVAKRGQDVALRCDPISGHVSLFWYQQALGQGPEFLTYFQNEAQLDKSGLPSDRFFAERPEGSVSTLKIQRTQQEDSAVYLCASSLERGANYGYTFGSGTRLTVV.

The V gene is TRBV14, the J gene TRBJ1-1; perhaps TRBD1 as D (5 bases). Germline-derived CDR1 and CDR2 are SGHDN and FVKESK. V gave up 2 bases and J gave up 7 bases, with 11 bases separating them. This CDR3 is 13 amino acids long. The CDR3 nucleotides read TGTGCCAGCAGCCAATCGGGGGGGGTTGAAGCTTTCTTT. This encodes CASSQSGGVEAFF.

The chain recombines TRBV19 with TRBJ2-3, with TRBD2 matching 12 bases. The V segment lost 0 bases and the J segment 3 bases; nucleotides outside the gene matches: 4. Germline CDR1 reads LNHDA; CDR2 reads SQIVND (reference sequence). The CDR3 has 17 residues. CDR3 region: CASSIERTSGNTDTQYF. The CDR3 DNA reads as TGTGCCAGTAGTATAGAGAGGACTAGCGGGAATACAGATACGCAGTATTTT.

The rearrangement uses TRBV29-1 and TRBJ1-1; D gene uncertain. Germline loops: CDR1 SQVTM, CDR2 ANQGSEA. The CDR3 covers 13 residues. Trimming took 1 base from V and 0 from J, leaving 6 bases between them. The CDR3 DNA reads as TGCAGCGTTGAAGGGCAGCTGAACACTGAAGCTTTCTTT. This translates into CSVEGQLNTEAFF.

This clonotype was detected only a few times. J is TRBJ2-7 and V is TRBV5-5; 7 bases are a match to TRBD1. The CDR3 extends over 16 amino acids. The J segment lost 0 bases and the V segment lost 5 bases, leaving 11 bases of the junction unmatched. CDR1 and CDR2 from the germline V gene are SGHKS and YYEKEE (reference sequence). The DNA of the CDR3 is TGTGCCAGCAGTTGGATACAGGGGATGTCCTCCTACGAGCAGTACTTC. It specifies CASSWIQGMSSYEQYF.

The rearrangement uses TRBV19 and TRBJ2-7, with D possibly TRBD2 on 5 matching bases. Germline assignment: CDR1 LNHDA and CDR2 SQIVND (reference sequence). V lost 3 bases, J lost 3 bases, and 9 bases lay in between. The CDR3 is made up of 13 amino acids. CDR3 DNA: TGTGCCAGTAGTATTGGGAGAGACTACGAGCAGTACTTC. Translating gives CASSIGRDYEQYF. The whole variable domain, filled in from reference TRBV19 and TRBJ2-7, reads DGGITQSPKYLFRKEGQNVTLSCEQNLNHDAMYWYRQDPGQGLRLIYYSQIVNDFQKGDIAEGYSVSREKKESFPLTVTSAQKNPTAFYLCASSIGRDYEQYFGPGTRLTVT.

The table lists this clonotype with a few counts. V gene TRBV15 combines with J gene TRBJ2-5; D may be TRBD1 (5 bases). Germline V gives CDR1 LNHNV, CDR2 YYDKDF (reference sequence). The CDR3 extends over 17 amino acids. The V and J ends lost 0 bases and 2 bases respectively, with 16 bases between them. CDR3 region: CATSRDMDKTHQETQYF. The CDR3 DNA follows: TGTGCCACCAGCAGAGATATGGACAAAACTCATCAAGAGACCCAGTACTTC.

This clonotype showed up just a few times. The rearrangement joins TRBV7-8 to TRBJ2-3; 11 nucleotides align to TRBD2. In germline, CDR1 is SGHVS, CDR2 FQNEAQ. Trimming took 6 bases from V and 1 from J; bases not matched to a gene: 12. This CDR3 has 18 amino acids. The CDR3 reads CASRYTSGGGRGTDTQYF. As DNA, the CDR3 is TGTGCCAGCAGATACACTAGCGGGGGCGGACGGGGCACAGATACGCAGTATTTT.

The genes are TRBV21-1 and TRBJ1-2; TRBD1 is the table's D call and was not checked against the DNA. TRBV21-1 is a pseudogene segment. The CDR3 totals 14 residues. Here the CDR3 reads CASSKGGRGSGYTF. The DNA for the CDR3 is TGTGCCAGCAGCAAAGGAGGCAGGGGATCTGGCTACACCTTC.

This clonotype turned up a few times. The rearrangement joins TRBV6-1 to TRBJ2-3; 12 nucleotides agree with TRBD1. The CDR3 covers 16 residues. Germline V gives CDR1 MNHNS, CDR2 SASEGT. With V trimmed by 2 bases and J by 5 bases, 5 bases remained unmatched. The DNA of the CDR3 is TGTGCCAGCAGTGAACTGGGACAGGGGGCTGGAGATACGCAGTATTTT. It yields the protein CASSELGQGAGDTQYF.

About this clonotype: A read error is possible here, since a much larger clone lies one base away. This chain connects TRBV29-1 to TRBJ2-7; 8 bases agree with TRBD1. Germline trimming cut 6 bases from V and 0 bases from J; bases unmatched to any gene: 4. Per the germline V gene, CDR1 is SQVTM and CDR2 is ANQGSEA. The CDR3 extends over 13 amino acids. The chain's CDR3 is CSVGDRSSYEQYF. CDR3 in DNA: TGCAGCGTGGGGGACAGGAGCTCCTACGAGCAGTACTTC.

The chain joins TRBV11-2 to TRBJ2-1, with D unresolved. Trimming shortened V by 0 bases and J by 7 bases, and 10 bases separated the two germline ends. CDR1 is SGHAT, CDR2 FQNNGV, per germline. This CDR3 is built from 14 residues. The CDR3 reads CASSLDYGVNEQFF. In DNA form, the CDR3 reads TGTGCCAGCAGCTTAGACTATGGAGTGAATGAGCAGTTCTTC.

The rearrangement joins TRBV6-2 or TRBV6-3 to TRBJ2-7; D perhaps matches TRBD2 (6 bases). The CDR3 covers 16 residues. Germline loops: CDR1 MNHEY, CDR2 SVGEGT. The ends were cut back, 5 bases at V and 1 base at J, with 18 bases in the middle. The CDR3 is CASSPAFLAVSYEQYF. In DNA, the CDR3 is TGTGCCAGCAGTCCCGCTTTTTTAGCGGTTTCCTACGAGCAGTACTTC.

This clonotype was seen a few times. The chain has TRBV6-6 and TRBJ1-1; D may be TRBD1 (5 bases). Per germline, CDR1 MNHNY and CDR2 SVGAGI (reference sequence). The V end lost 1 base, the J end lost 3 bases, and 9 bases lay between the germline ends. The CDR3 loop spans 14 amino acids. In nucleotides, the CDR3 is TGTGCCAGCAGTTACTGGGGGGGGGACACTGAAGCTTTCTTT. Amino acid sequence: CASSYWGGDTEAFF.

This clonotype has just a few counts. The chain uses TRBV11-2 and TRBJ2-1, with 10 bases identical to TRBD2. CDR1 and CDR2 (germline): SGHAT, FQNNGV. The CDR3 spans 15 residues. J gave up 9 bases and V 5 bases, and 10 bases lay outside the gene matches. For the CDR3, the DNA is TGTGCCAGCAGCGCCTCCGGGACTAGCGATACTGAGCAGTTCTTC. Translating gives CASSASGTSDTEQFF. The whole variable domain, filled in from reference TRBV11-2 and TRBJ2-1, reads EAGVAQSPRYKIIEKRQSVAFWCNPISGHATLYWYQQILGQGPKLLIQFQNNGVVDDSQLPKDRFSAERLKGVDSTLKIQPAKLEDSAVYLCASSASGTSDTEQFFGPGTRLTVL.

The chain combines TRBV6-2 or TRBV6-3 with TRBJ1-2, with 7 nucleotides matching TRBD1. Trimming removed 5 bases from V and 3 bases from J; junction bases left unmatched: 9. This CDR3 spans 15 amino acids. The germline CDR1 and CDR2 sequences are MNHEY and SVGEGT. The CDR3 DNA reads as TGTGCCAGCAGTCCCCATGGACAGGTCCACTATGGCTACACCTTC. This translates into CASSPHGQVHYGYTF.

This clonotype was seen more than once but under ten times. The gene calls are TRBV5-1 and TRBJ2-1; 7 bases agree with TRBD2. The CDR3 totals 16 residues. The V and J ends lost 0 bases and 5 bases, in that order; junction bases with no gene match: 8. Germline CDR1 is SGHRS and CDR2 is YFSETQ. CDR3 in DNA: TGCGCCAGCAGCTTGGTGGGGGGGAGAGGCGACAATGAGCAGTTCTTC. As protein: CASSLVGGRGDNEQFF.